This TCR beta chain derives from a study of blood T cell repertoires in COVID-19. Background on the study: Spain, Italy and the United States supplied samples that represented acute and convalescent COVID-19. In each case, the material was cDNA or gDNA derived from T cells, B-cell-depleted T cells, or PBMCs.

The germline V and J ends were trimmed by 0 bases and 3 bases, with 8 bases remaining between them. This CDR3 has 14 residues. Germline-derived CDR1 and CDR2 are SGHTA and FQGNSA. In the source study's methods: Estimated nucleated cell counts came from reference gene primer amplification. Sequencing was performed with immunoSEQ multiplex PCR; in TCRdb, only in-frame clones are kept and a portion is missing. The V and J calls and clone size were taken over from that table, and D and trimming were inferred from the DNA. The profile shows about 87,000 clones, about four fifths of them singletons. The TCR was taken from a woman aged 65 to 85 with acute or convalescent COVID-19. The sample was peripheral blood. V is TRBV7-2 and J is TRBJ1-2; D not resolved. CDR3 in amino acids: CASSLARYDYGYTF. The CDR3, as DNA: TGTGCCAGCAGCTTAGCACGGTATGACTATGGCTACACCTTC.